Listed below are T cell receptor beta chains from one sample, sequenced in a study of blood T cell repertoires in COVID-19. TCRdb keeps only in-frame clones here, not all; method: immunoSEQ multiplex PCR. The table records roughly 80,000 clones, roughly nine tenths of them present only once. Source material: peripheral blood. The receptors shown here come from a woman aged 60-75 years with acute or convalescent COVID-19. The CDR3 runs from the conserved cysteine through the conserved F or W. The D gene is left open where the match is weak. Some rows mark clone size as missing; the rest say once, few, many or name a class of expanded clone.

abundance | j_gene | v_gene | len | d_gene | CDR3nt | CDR3aa
NA | TRBJ1-1 | TRBV12-3/TRBV12-4 | 12 | NA | TGTGCCAGCAGTTCCCTGGGTGGCGGAGCTTTCTTT | CASSSLGGGAFF
NA | TRBJ2-1 | TRBV27 | 14 | NA | TGTGCCAGCAGTTTACAGGGATCCTACAATGAGCAGTTCTTC | CASSLQGSYNEQFF
few | TRBJ2-1 | TRBV29-1 | 15 | TRBD2 | TGCAGCGTTTCAAGGGGTCTAGCGGGGTACAATGAGCAGTTCTTC | CSVSRGLAGYNEQFF
NA | TRBJ1-5 | TRBV19 | 14 | NA | TGTGCCAGTAGTATTCATGGGGCTGGTCAGCCCCAGCATTTT | CASSIHGAGQPQHF
NA | TRBJ1-1 | TRBV3-1/TRBV3-2 | 11 | TRBD1 | TGTGCCAGCTCTCAGGGGGCTGAAGCTTTCTTT | CASSQGAEAFF
NA | TRBJ1-1 | TRBV19 | 14 | NA | TGTGCCAGTAGTATAGGTCAGGGGCACACTGAAGCTTTCTTT | CASSIGQGHTEAFF
NA | TRBJ2-2 | TRBV3-1/TRBV3-2 | 15 | TRBD2 | TGTGCCAGTCGAAATAGCGGGGCGAACACCGGGGAGCTGTTTTTT | CASRNSGANTGELFF
NA | TRBJ1-2 | TRBV19 | 13 | TRBD1 | TGTGCCAGTAGTACCCTCACAGGGGAAGGCTACACCTTC | CASSTLTGEGYTF
few | TRBJ2-3 | TRBV11-1 | 14 | NA | TGTGCCAGCAGCCTTAGCATGAGCACAGATACGCAGTATTTT | CASSLSMSTDTQYF
NA | TRBJ2-7 | TRBV27 | 14 | TRBD2 | TGTGCCAGCAGTTTACTAGCGGGAGCCCACGAGCAGTACTTC | CASSLLAGAHEQYF
NA | TRBJ1-3 | TRBV9 | 16 | NA | TGTGCCAGCAGCGTAGGCACACAGGGCGCTGGAAACACCATATATTTT | CASSVGTQGAGNTIYF
NA | TRBJ1-1 | TRBV5-1 | 15 | NA | TGCGCCAGCAGCTTGGCCGCGGGGAGCGGAACTGAAGCTTTCTTT | CASSLAAGSGTEAFF
once | TRBJ1-1 | TRBV18 | 15 | NA | TGTGCCAGCTCACCACTGGGGGCTTCGGGCACTGAAGCTTTCTTT | CASSPLGASGTEAFF
NA | TRBJ1-2 | TRBV7-9 | 11 | NA | TGTGCCAGCAGCGCGGACTATGGCTACACCTTC | CASSADYGYTF
NA | TRBJ1-1 | TRBV11-2 | 13 | NA | TGTGCCAGCAGCCCCCTGCGGTCCCCTGAAGCTTTCTTT | CASSPLRSPEAFF
NA | TRBJ2-3 | TRBV7-6 | 18 | NA | TGTGCCAGCAGCCTCAGGTCTATGGCGGGGTTTAGCACAGATACGCAGTATTTT | CASSLRSMAGFSTDTQYF
NA | TRBJ2-1 | TRBV28 | 17 | TRBD1 | TGTGCCAGCAGTCGCCCCCGGGACAGGCCATCCTACAATGAGCAGTTCTTC | CASSRPRDRPSYNEQFF
NA | TRBJ2-7 | TRBV6-2/TRBV6-3 | 15 | TRBD1 | TGTGCCAGCAGCCCGGACAGGGTCATTTCCTACGAGCAGTACTTC | CASSPDRVISYEQYF
NA | TRBJ1-4 | TRBV18 | 15 | TRBD1 | TGTGCCAGCTCTTCACAGGGGATTCTTAATGAAAAACTGTTTTTT | CASSSQGILNEKLFF
NA | TRBJ2-3 | TRBV15 | 16 | TRBD2 | TGTGCCACCAGCAGGAAACTAGCGACTAGCACAGATACGCAGTATTTT | CATSRKLATSTDTQYF
NA | TRBJ2-1 | TRBV6-5 | 11 | TRBD1 | TGTGCCTGGGGACAGTACAATGAGCAGTTCTTC | CAWGQYNEQFF
NA | TRBJ2-5 | TRBV12-5 | 13 | NA | TGTGCTAGTGATATGGCGGGACAAGAGACCCAGTACTTC | CASDMAGQETQYF
NA | TRBJ1-5 | TRBV2 | 14 | TRBD1 | TGTGCCAGCAGGGGACAGGGGGCCGGTCAGCCCCAGCATTTT | CASRGQGAGQPQHF
NA | TRBJ1-1 | TRBV12-3/TRBV12-4 | 13 | TRBD1 | TGTGCCAGCAGTACCGGGACAGGGGGTGAAGCTTTCTTT | CASSTGTGGEAFF
NA | TRBJ2-1 | TRBV28 | 17 | NA | TGTGCCAGCAGTTTAAGTCTCGAGGGAGCCTCCTACAATGAGCAGTTCTTC | CASSLSLEGASYNEQFF
NA | TRBJ2-6 | TRBV7-2 | 16 | NA | TGTGCCAGCAGCTTAGCGCGACAGTCTGGGGCCAACGTCCTGACTTTC | CASSLARQSGANVLTF
NA | TRBJ1-5 | TRBV6-6 | 16 | TRBD1 | TGTGCCAGCAGAACGGGACAGGGGATGAGCAATCAGCCCCAGCATTTT | CASRTGQGMSNQPQHF